Each of the 23 T cell receptor beta chains below was sequenced from the same sample in a study of T cell repertoires in cytomegalovirus infection. TCRdb called the reads again in MiXCR, with one record for every CDR3 protein. The sample includes about 490,000 distinct CDR3 sequences, 26% of them seen just once. The sequencing input was PBMCs. Every receptor here comes from a human donor in good health (CMV status not recorded). Some clones in this sample may be carry-over from other donors' samples.

The genes are TRBV14 and TRBJ2-3, with D perhaps being TRBD1 or TRBD2 (5 bases each). Germline-derived CDR1 and CDR2 are SGHDN and FVKESK. The V end was cut by 4 bases, the J end by 2 bases, with 13 bases between. The CDR3 length is 15 residues. CDR3 sequence reads: CASSPRDPFTDTQYF. The CDR3, as DNA: TGTGCCAGCAGCCCCCGGGACCCTTTCACAGATACGCAGTATTTT.

The chain links TRBV7-9 to TRBJ2-3; D uncertain. V gave up 5 bases and J gave up 2 bases, with 14 bases separating them. The CDR3 has 15 amino acids. From germline, CDR1 is SEHNR and CDR2 FQNEAQ (reference sequence). CDR3 loop: CASSPQNSDTDTQYF. The CDR3 DNA reads TGTGCCAGCAGCCCCCAGAACAGCGACACAGATACGCAGTATTTT.

This clonotype appeared a single time. The rearrangement uses TRBV6-5 and TRBJ2-3, with D perhaps matching TRBD1 (7 bases). Trimming took 7 bases from V and 4 from J, leaving 18 bases between them. Germline V gives CDR1 MNHEY, CDR2 SVGAGI. CDR3 size: 15 residues. CDR3 sequence reads: CASTSGGRDADTQYF. The CDR3 coding sequence is TGTGCCAGCACCTCAGGGGGGCGGGACGCAGATACGCAGTATTTT.

The rearrangement uses TRBV6-2 or TRBV6-3 and TRBJ1-3; D ambiguous. V lost 2 bases and J 2 bases, leaving 10 bases between the germline ends. CDR1 and CDR2 from the germline V gene are MNHEY and SVGEGT. The CDR3 spans 15 residues. The CDR3 here is CASSYRGLTGNTIYF. For the CDR3, the DNA is TGTGCCAGCAGTTACCGCGGGCTAACTGGAAACACCATATATTTT.

The genes are TRBV7-9 and TRBJ2-7; TRBD2 agrees at 14 bases. Per germline, CDR1 SEHNR and CDR2 FQNEAQ (reference sequence). The CDR3 covers 20 residues. V dropped 3 bases and J dropped 5; count of bases not matched to a gene: 18. Here the CDR3 reads CASSFESQGLAGVRRHEQYF. The CDR3 region has the DNA TGTGCCAGCAGCTTCGAATCCCAGGGACTAGCGGGAGTCAGGCGGCACGAGCAGTACTTC.

This clonotype was seen more than once but under ten times. This chain connects TRBV6-5 to TRBJ1-1, with D unclear. With 2 bases removed from V and 5 bases from J, the gap between germline ends came to 9 bases. This CDR3 spans 13 amino acids. Germline CDR1 is MNHEY and CDR2 is SVGAGI. The CDR3 here is CASSYGVVTEAFF. CDR3 sequence (DNA): TGTGCCAGCAGTTACGGCGTCGTAACTGAAGCTTTCTTT.

The chain carries TRBV6-2 or TRBV6-3 and TRBJ2-7; 10 positions match TRBD1. The CDR3 has 14 amino acids. Germline V gives CDR1 MNHEY, CDR2 SVGEGT. Trimming took 7 bases from V and 1 from J; bases not matched to a gene: 4. The CDR3 loop reads CASTGGQGSYEQYV. As DNA, the CDR3 is TGTGCCAGCACAGGGGGACAGGGGTCCTACGAGCAGTACGTC.

V usage is TRBV28 and J usage is TRBJ1-5; D remains unclear. The germline V gene encodes CDR1 MDHEN and CDR2 SYDVKM. The CDR3 is 16 amino acids. Deletions cut 5 bases from V and 4 bases from J, with 18 bases between. DNA of the CDR3: TGTGCCAGCAGTCCCGATAGGAGGGTCTTGAATCAGCCCCAGCATTTT. Translation: CASSPDRRVLNQPQHF.

The table lists this clonotype with a few counts. V and J are TRBV6-6 and TRBJ1-3; D remains ambiguous. The germline V gene encodes CDR1 MNHNY and CDR2 SVGAGI (reference sequence). Trimming stripped 6 bases from V and 0 bases from J, with 9 bases between. The CDR3 totals 14 residues. As DNA, the CDR3 is TGTGCCAGCAGGGACGGAGGCTCTGGAAACACCATATATTTT. This gives the protein CASRDGGSGNTIYF.

Ten or more counts support this clonotype. CDR3 bases: TGTGCCAGCAGCTTAGTAGGAGTCTATGGCTACACCTTC. This sequence encodes CASSLVGVYGYTF. V and J are TRBV7-2 and TRBJ1-2; no definite D call. The germline CDR1 and CDR2 sequences are SGHTA and FQGNSA. V lost 1 base and J lost 4, with 7 bases in between. The length of the CDR3 is 13 residues.

The J gene is TRBJ1-5, the V gene TRBV20-1; 7 nucleotides agree with TRBD1. The CDR3 spans 17 residues. Germline V gene sequence: CDR1 DFQATT, CDR2 SNEGSKA (reference sequence). The V and J ends lost 5 bases and 5 bases, in that order; junction bases with no gene match: 18. In nucleotides, the CDR3 is TGCAGTGCTGAAAACCCCAAAGACAGGGCGAGCGATCAGCCCCAGCATTTT. It codes for CSAENPKDRASDQPQHF.

J is TRBJ2-2 and V is TRBV10-3; 8 nucleotides align to TRBD1. V shed 2 bases and J 4 bases; nucleotides not matched to a gene: 6. This CDR3 region has 16 residues. Germline CDR1 is ENHRY and CDR2 is SYGVKD. For the CDR3, the DNA is TGTGCCATCAGTGAGAACAGGGGGTCGGGCACCGGGGAGCTGTTTTTT. It translates to CAISENRGSGTGELFF.

This clonotype showed up just a few times. The chain employs TRBV5-6 and TRBJ2-5, with 8 nucleotides matching TRBD1. The CDR3 contains 17 residues. Losses at the gene ends were 4 bases for V and 5 bases for J; bases not matched to a gene: 16. CDR1 is SGHDT and CDR2 is YYEEEE in the germline V gene. The CDR3 bases are TGTGCCAGCAGCCTATCCGGAGCGCAGGGGGCAGGTGAGACCCAGTACTTC. Its protein is CASSLSGAQGAGETQYF.

The rearrangement links TRBV27 to TRBJ1-5; no clear D gene. CDR3 length: 15 residues. Looked up from germline, CDR1 is MNHEY and CDR2 is SMNVEV (reference sequence). V lost 0 bases, J lost 4 bases, and 10 bases lay in between. The CDR3 spells CASSLSGRTNQPQHF. In nucleotides, the CDR3 is TGTGCCAGCAGTTTATCGGGCAGAACTAATCAGCCCCAGCATTTT.

This clonotype has just a few counts. The J gene is TRBJ2-1, the V gene TRBV4-3; 9 bases match TRBD1. The CDR3 totals 21 residues. Germline CDR1 is LGHNA and CDR2 is YSLEER. After removal of 3 bases from V and 7 bases from J, the junction contained 25 bases not matched to a gene. Here the CDR3 DNA reads TGCGCCAGCAGCCAGTCGGGGGGACAGGGAATTTCGGATCGCCGGAGGAATGAGCAGTTCTTC. This encodes CASSQSGGQGISDRRRNEQFF.

The rearrangement uses TRBV30 and TRBJ2-3; the D gene is possibly TRBD2 (6 bases). CDR1 and CDR2 from the germline V gene are GTSNPN and SVGIG (reference sequence). This CDR3 comprises 15 residues. Trimming took 4 bases from V and 4 from J, leaving 18 bases between them. The CDR3: CAWISRLGGPDTQYF. The CDR3, as DNA: TGTGCCTGGATTTCAAGATTGGGGGGTCCAGATACGCAGTATTTT. The full variable domain, completed using reference TRBV30 and TRBJ2-3, is SQTIHQWPATLVQPVGSPLSLECTVEGTSNPNLYWYRQAAGRGLQLLFYSVGIGQISSEVPQNLSASRPQDRQFILSSKKLLLSDSGFYLCAWISRLGGPDTQYFGPGTRLTVL.

The chain carries TRBV10-3 and TRBJ1-6; 7 positions match TRBD1. The V gene end was trimmed by 6 bases and the J gene end by 7 bases; junction bases not matched to a gene: 3. Per germline, CDR1 ENHRY and CDR2 SYGVKD. The CDR3 length is 13 residues. The CDR3 loop reads CAIRGTANSPLHF. The CDR3 nucleotides read TGTGCCATCAGAGGGACAGCCAATTCACCCCTCCACTTT.

This clonotype was recorded a few times. In DNA, the CDR3 is TGTGCCAGCAGTTACATGGATCTTAGCAATCAGCCCCAGCATTTT. Translating it yields CASSYMDLSNQPQHF. V is TRBV6-2 or TRBV6-3 and J is TRBJ1-5; D is uncertain. From germline, CDR1 is MNHEY and CDR2 SVGEGT. CDR3 length: 15 amino acids. V was shortened by 2 bases and J by 0 bases, with 8 bases between the two germline ends.

This clonotype has just a few counts. The V and J genes are TRBV18 and TRBJ2-1; TRBD2 is a possible D gene (5 bases). Trimming cost V 1 base and J 5 bases, with 12 bases left between them. The CDR3 loop spans 15 amino acids. Germline V CDR1 and CDR2: KGHSH, LQKENI. Here the CDR3 DNA reads TGTGCCAGCTCACCACTGAGGGTTTGGGACAATGAGCAGTTCTTC. Translated, it gives CASSPLRVWDNEQFF.

This clonotype has just one count. CDR3 sequence reads: CARGSPGTVNTGELFF. CDR3 in DNA: TGTGCCAGGGGTTCTCCTGGGACAGTGAACACCGGGGAGCTGTTTTTT. This sequence joins TRBV2 and TRBJ2-2, with 7 bases matching TRBD1. V lost 9 bases and J lost 1; bases outside the gene matches: 11. CDR1 and CDR2 from the germline V gene are SNHLY and FYNNEI. This CDR3 contains 16 residues.

In this sample, this clonotype turned up a few times. The chain joins TRBV11-1 to TRBJ2-1; perhaps TRBD2 as D (6 bases). The CDR3 consists of 15 residues. In germline, CDR1 is SGHAT, CDR2 FQDESV (reference sequence). Trimming stripped 5 bases from V and 5 bases from J, with 16 bases between. The CDR3 coding sequence is TGTGCCAGCAGCGTCAGGCGGGACGGTAACAATGAGCAGTTCTTC. The encoded protein is CASSVRRDGNNEQFF.

The gene calls are TRBV2 and TRBJ1-2; 12 bases agree with TRBD1. This CDR3 is built from 15 residues. Germline CDR1 reads SNHLY; CDR2 reads FYNNEI. V lost 7 bases, J lost 5 bases, and 8 bases stayed unmatched. CDR3 protein: CASTKGQGAVYGYTF. Here the CDR3 DNA reads TGTGCCAGCACTAAGGGACAGGGGGCTGTATATGGCTACACCTTC.

The chain is built from TRBV10-3 and TRBJ1-6; tentatively, D is TRBD1 (6 bases). Trimming cost V 9 bases and J 7 bases, with 13 bases left between them. The CDR3 has 13 residues. The germline V gene has CDR1 ENHRY and CDR2 SYGVKD. The CDR3 nucleotides read TGTGCCATACAGGGTGCCTTCAATTCACCCCTCCACTTT. It encodes CAIQGAFNSPLHF.